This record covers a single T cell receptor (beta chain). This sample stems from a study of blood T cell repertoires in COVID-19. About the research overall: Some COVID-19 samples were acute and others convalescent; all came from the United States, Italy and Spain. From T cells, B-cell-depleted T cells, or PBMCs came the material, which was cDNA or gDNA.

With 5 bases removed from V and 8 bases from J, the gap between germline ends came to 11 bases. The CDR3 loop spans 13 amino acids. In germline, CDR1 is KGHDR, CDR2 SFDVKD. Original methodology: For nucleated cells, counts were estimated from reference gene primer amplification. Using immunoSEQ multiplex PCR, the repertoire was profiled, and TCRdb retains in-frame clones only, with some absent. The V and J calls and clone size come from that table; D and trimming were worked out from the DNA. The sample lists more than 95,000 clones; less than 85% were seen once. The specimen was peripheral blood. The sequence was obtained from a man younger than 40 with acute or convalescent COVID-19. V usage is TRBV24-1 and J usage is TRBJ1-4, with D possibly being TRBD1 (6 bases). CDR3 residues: CATSAGAGEKLFF. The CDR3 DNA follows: TGTGCCACCAGTGCAGGGGCTGGGGAAAAACTGTTTTTT.